This entry lists 14 T cell receptor beta chains sequenced from one sample in a study of graft-versus-host responses after intestinal transplantation. Only in-frame clones appear in the TCRdb table, and some are missing; sequencing was by immunoSEQ multiplex PCR. The profile shows just under 100,000 clones, about nine tenths of them singletons. The source material was PBMCs, sampled approximately 470 days after intestinal transplant. The receptor set was obtained from a human patient who received an intestinal transplant, so some T cells may come from the graft donor.

The chain links TRBV30 to TRBJ1-6; no reliable D call. Trimming took off 4 bases at V and 7 bases at J, with 11 bases between the two ends. The CDR3 spans 13 residues. The germline V gene encodes CDR1 GTSNPN and CDR2 SVGIG (reference sequence). The CDR3 spells CAWKFSPNSPLHF. Here the CDR3 DNA reads TGTGCCTGGAAGTTCTCGCCCAATTCACCCCTCCACTTT.

The J gene is TRBJ1-3, the V gene TRBV18, with TRBD1 as a possible D gene (5 bases). The CDR3 consists of 16 residues. Trimming cost V 0 bases and J 3 bases, with 12 bases left between them. Germline V gene lookup returns CDR1 KGHSH and CDR2 LQKENI. This chain's CDR3 is CASSPPGGNGGNTIYF. The CDR3 coding sequence is TGTGCCAGCTCACCACCGGGGGGGAATGGTGGAAACACCATATATTTT.

The rearrangement uses TRBV19 and TRBJ2-1; TRBD1 or TRBD2 may be the D gene (5 bases each). The CDR3 totals 15 residues. Germline CDR1 LNHDA, CDR2 SQIVND (reference sequence). V was shortened by 5 bases and J by 2 bases, with 13 bases between the two germline ends. The CDR3 coding sequence is TGTGCCAGTAGTGAGGTCGGGGCAACCTACAATGAGCAGTTCTTC. Encoded protein: CASSEVGATYNEQFF.

The rearrangement joins TRBV4-2 to TRBJ2-5, with TRBD2 identical over 9 bases. The CDR3 is 15 amino acids. Germline values: CDR1 LGHNA, CDR2 YNFKEQ. The trim removed 3 bases at V and 1 base at J, leaving 3 bases unmatched. CDR3 coding DNA: TGTGCCAGCAGCCAGGGGCGGGGGGGCCAAGAGACCCAGTACTTC. Its translation is CASSQGRGGQETQYF.

This clone turned up a few times. The J gene is TRBJ2-7, the V gene TRBV19, with TRBD1 as a possible D gene (7 bases). The V gene's germline CDR1 is LNHDA and CDR2 SQIVND (reference sequence). V lost 5 bases to trimming and J lost 4 bases, with 18 bases between them. The CDR3 covers 15 residues. CDR3 amino acids: CASSPGGGQLYEQYF. The CDR3, as DNA: TGTGCCAGTAGTCCCGGAGGGGGACAGCTATACGAGCAGTACTTC.

This chain joins TRBV6-6 and TRBJ1-1; D gene ambiguous. The length of the CDR3 is 15 residues. V was trimmed by 6 bases and J by 1 base, leaving 15 bases between them. Germline V gives CDR1 MNHNY, CDR2 SVGAGI (reference sequence). CDR3 DNA: TGTGCCAGCAGCAGAAACACGTACAAGAACACTGAAGCTTTCTTT. This gives the protein CASSRNTYKNTEAFF.

The V gene is TRBV6-5, the J gene TRBJ1-2, with D hard to call. The V end lost 4 bases, the J end lost 7 bases, and 13 bases lay between the germline ends. CDR3 length: 13 residues. In germline, CDR1 is MNHEY, CDR2 SVGAGI. The CDR3 spells CASSFAEVGGYTF. CDR3 coding DNA: TGTGCCAGCAGTTTTGCCGAAGTTGGTGGCTACACCTTC.

The chain recombines TRBV27 with TRBJ1-2, with D tentatively TRBD1 (5 bases). From germline, CDR1 is MNHEY and CDR2 SMNVEV (reference sequence). CDR3 length: 14 amino acids. Trimming removed 3 bases at V and 0 bases at J, with 8 bases between. Here the CDR3 reads CASSFGGANYGYTF. CDR3 sequence (DNA): TGTGCCAGCAGTTTCGGGGGTGCTAACTATGGCTACACCTTC.

The V call is TRBV12-5, the J call TRBJ2-2; tentatively, D is TRBD1 (6 bases). The CDR3 has 15 amino acids. Trimming pared 10 bases from V and 4 bases from J, leaving 19 bases between. CDR1 and CDR2 (germline): LGHNT, FRNRAP. In DNA, the CDR3 is TGTGCTACTGGGATAGCAGGGGTTGTCACCGGGGAGCTGTTTTTT. It yields the protein CATGIAGVVTGELFF.

Comment on this clone: The same CDR3 also results from other DNA sequences found in this sample. The chain carries TRBV6-4 and TRBJ2-3; possible D gene TRBD1, 6 bases. CDR1 and CDR2 (germline): MRHNA, SNTAGT. The CDR3 totals 15 residues. Trimming took off 0 bases at V and 1 base at J, with 8 bases between the two ends. The CDR3 DNA follows: TGTGCCAGCAGTGACTCAGAGGGGGGCACAGATACGCAGTATTTT. Its translation: CASSDSEGGTDTQYF.

The J gene is TRBJ2-7, the V gene TRBV5-4; D call uncertain. CDR3 size: 15 residues. Germline-derived CDR1 and CDR2 are SGHNT and YYREEE (reference sequence). Trimming removed 0 bases from V and 4 bases from J, with 14 bases in between. CDR3 coding DNA: TGTGCCAGCAGCTTGGGACTGGGCCTTCCATACGAGCAGTACTTC. Amino acid sequence: CASSLGLGLPYEQYF.

The CDR3 loop is CASSASGATNEKLFF. The CDR3 bases are TGTGCCAGCAGCGCATCAGGGGCAACTAATGAAAAACTGTTTTTT. The rearrangement joins TRBV9 to TRBJ1-4, with D possibly TRBD1 on 6 matching bases. The germline V and J ends were trimmed by 3 bases and 0 bases, with 9 bases remaining between them. The CDR3 totals 15 residues. Germline V gives CDR1 SGDLS, CDR2 YYNGEE.

This clone appeared once. This chain links TRBV12-5 with TRBJ1-2; D not certain. Trimming removed 4 bases at V and 8 bases at J, with 8 bases between. This CDR3 has 11 residues. Germline CDR1 and CDR2: LGHNT and FRNRAP. The CDR3 spells CASGCLGGYTF. CDR3 sequence (DNA): TGTGCTAGTGGTTGCTTAGGGGGCTACACCTTC.

The chain carries TRBV5-1 and TRBJ2-7; the match to TRBD1 covers 7 bases. Germline-derived CDR1 and CDR2 are SGHRS and YFSETQ. Trimming removed 4 bases from V and 3 bases from J; junction bases left unmatched: 4. The CDR3 totals 13 residues. The CDR3 region has the DNA TGCGCCAGCAGCCCCCGGGACAGCTACGAGCAGTACTTC. This encodes CASSPRDSYEQYF.